These T cell receptor beta chains were read from a single sample in a study of T cell responses to AZD1222 COVID-19 vaccine. Profiling relied on immunoSEQ multiplex PCR, and the TCRdb table lists in-frame clones only, not all of them. This table has roughly 60,000 clones, around nine tenths appearing once. The specimen was peripheral blood, collected on day 0 of AZD1222 vaccination. The origin of the receptors is an adult in good health. Each CDR3 is given with its conserved first and last residue. The D gene is left open where the match is weak. Clone sizes are given selectively: once, few, many, or a class where the clone is expanded.

NA	14	TRBV5-1	TRBD1	TRBJ1-1	CASSSTTGRTEAFF	TGCGCCAGCAGCTCTACGACAGGGCGAACTGAAGCTTTCTTT
NA	13	TRBV29-1	NA	TRBJ1-1	CSVGGRRNTEAFF	TGCAGCGTTGGGGGCAGACGGAACACTGAAGCTTTCTTT
NA	15	TRBV7-2	TRBD2	TRBJ2-3	CASSLGSGGIDTQYF	TGTGCCAGCAGCTTGGGTAGCGGGGGGATAGATACGCAGTATTTT
NA	16	TRBV6-5	TRBD1	TRBJ2-1	CASSYAGTGGHNEQFF	TGTGCCAGCAGTTACGCAGGGACAGGGGGACACAATGAGCAGTTCTTC
NA	13	TRBV7-8	NA	TRBJ2-2	CASSLVLVGELFF	TGTGCCAGCAGCTTAGTCTTGGTTGGGGAGCTGTTTTTT
once	16	TRBV5-6	NA	TRBJ1-6	CASSLVGISYNSPLHF	TGTGCCAGCAGCTTGGTAGGGATATCCTATAATTCACCCCTCCACTTT
NA	16	TRBV2	NA	TRBJ1-2	CASTNPGGQGGDGYTF	TGTGCCAGCACCAACCCGGGAGGTCAGGGTGGGGATGGCTACACCTTC
NA	14	TRBV30	NA	TRBJ2-2	CAWGQGLSGGELFF	TGTGCCTGGGGTCAGGGTTTATCGGGCGGGGAGCTGTTTTTT
NA	13	TRBV18	TRBD1	TRBJ1-4	CASGQGANEKLFF	TGTGCCAGCGGACAGGGGGCTAATGAAAAACTGTTTTTT
NA	15	TRBV4-1	NA	TRBJ1-1	CASSQVYGEDTEAFF	TGCGCCAGCAGCCAAGTTTATGGGGAGGACACTGAAGCTTTCTTT
NA	15	TRBV7-8	TRBD1	TRBJ2-3	CASSVLTGEIDTQYF	TGTGCCAGCAGCGTCCTGACAGGGGAAATAGATACGCAGTATTTT
NA	14	TRBV18	NA	TRBJ2-2	CASSPPSNTGELFF	TGTGCCAGCTCACCACCATCCAACACCGGGGAGCTGTTTTTT
NA	13	TRBV30	NA	TRBJ1-6	CAWGTQRDSPLHF	TGTGCCTGGGGGACCCAGAGGGATTCACCCCTCCACTTT
NA	12	TRBV19	NA	TRBJ2-5	CASKGGQETQYF	TGTGCCAGTAAAGGGGGCCAAGAGACCCAGTACTTC
NA	12	TRBV5-6	NA	TRBJ2-7	CASSLYRVEQYF	TGTGCCAGCAGCTTGTACAGGGTCGAGCAGTACTTC
NA	15	TRBV7-8	NA	TRBJ2-1	CASSLGHSGGNEQFF	TGTGCCAGCAGCTTAGGGCATTCCGGAGGCAATGAGCAGTTCTTC
NA	13	TRBV2	NA	TRBJ1-2	CASHSRTVYGYTF	TGTGCCAGCCACTCCAGGACAGTCTATGGCTACACCTTC
NA	12	TRBV19	TRBD1	TRBJ1-5	CAPGQGLQPQHF	TGTGCCCCAGGACAGGGCCTTCAGCCCCAGCATTTT
NA	16	TRBV2	TRBD1	TRBJ1-6	CASTRGDNSYNSPLHF	TGTGCCAGCACCAGGGGGGACAACTCCTATAATTCACCCCTCCACTTT
NA	13	TRBV18	NA	TRBJ2-7	CASSPGGKGEQYF	TGTGCCAGCTCACCTGGGGGCAAGGGCGAGCAGTACTTC
NA	14	TRBV5-4	NA	TRBJ2-6	CASSRGSGANVLTF	TGTGCCAGCAGCCGGGGCTCTGGGGCCAACGTCCTGACTTTC
NA	16	TRBV7-3	NA	TRBJ2-1	CASSSGQLSFYNEQFF	TGTGCCAGCAGCTCCGGACAGTTGTCTTTTTACAATGAGCAGTTCTTC
NA	18	TRBV4-1	NA	TRBJ2-2	CASSQVDRAIQNTGELFF	TGCGCCAGCAGCCAAGTAGACCGCGCGATACAGAACACCGGGGAGCTGTTTTTT
NA	16	TRBV4-1	NA	TRBJ1-2	CASSRQFTGSIYGYTF	TGCGCCAGCAGCCGTCAGTTCACAGGCTCAATCTATGGCTACACCTTC
NA	14	TRBV7-9	NA	TRBJ1-4	CASSLGASNEKLFF	TGTGCCAGCAGCTTAGGGGCATCTAATGAAAAACTGTTTTTT
NA	17	TRBV27	TRBD2	TRBJ2-3	CASSSTKRGPSTDTQYF	TGTGCCAGCAGTTCGACTAAGCGGGGCCCTAGCACAGATACGCAGTATTTT
NA	15	TRBV13	TRBD1	TRBJ1-3	CASSYDRGRGNTIYF	TGTGCCAGCAGTTACGACAGGGGGCGTGGAAACACCATATATTTT
NA	15	TRBV14	NA	TRBJ2-1	CASSERQVLGNEQFF	TGTGCCAGCAGCGAAAGACAGGTCCTAGGCAATGAGCAGTTCTTC
NA	15	TRBV5-1	NA	TRBJ2-1	CASSSEGAPYNEQFF	TGCGCCAGCAGCTCGGAGGGGGCCCCCTACAATGAGCAGTTCTTC
NA	14	TRBV19	NA	TRBJ1-1	CASTQRAGDTEAFF	TGTGCCAGTACCCAGAGGGCAGGGGACACTGAAGCTTTCTTT
NA	11	TRBV5-8	NA	TRBJ1-2	CASSQGYGYTF	TGTGCCAGCAGCCAAGGGTATGGCTACACCTTC